This is a list of T cell receptor beta chains from one sample in a study of cytomegalovirus exposure and HLA in healthy donors. This table comes from immunoSEQ multiplex PCR, and its TCRdb copy is limited to in-frame clones, with some not included. This table has 120,000 to 150,000 clones, 73% appearing once. Specimen: PBMCs. These receptors were taken from a woman between 40 and 50 years old in good health and CMV-seronegative. CDR3s include the opening cysteine and the closing phenylalanine or tryptophan. The D gene is left open where the match is weak. Clone size is not always given. Where it is, it says once, few, many or a class for expanded clones.

clone_size,j_call,cdr3_length,v_call,d_call,cdr3_aa,cdr3_nt
-,TRBJ1-3,14,TRBV2,-,CASRADTSGNTIYF,TGTGCCAGCAGGGCCGATACCTCTGGAAACACCATATATTTT
-,TRBJ1-5,14,TRBV6-5,-,CASSYAGNHQPQHF,TGTGCCAGCAGTTACGCAGGGAATCATCAGCCCCAGCATTTT
once,TRBJ2-1,17,TRBV5-4,TRBD2,CASSPTLAGGSYNEQFF,TGTGCCAGCAGCCCCACTCTAGCGGGGGGCTCCTACAATGAGCAGTTCTTC
-,TRBJ1-3,16,TRBV6-6,-,CASSYSVESSGNTIYF,TGTGCCAGCAGTTATAGTGTTGAGAGCTCTGGAAACACCATATATTTT
few,TRBJ1-6,14,TRBV10-3,TRBD1,CAISETGGESPLHF,TGTGCCATCAGCGAGACAGGGGGCGAATCACCCCTCCACTTT
-,TRBJ2-6,16,TRBV7-9,-,CSSSSTGSSGANVLTF,TGTTCCAGCAGCTCGACGGGTAGCTCTGGGGCCAACGTCCTGACTTTC
few,TRBJ1-4,17,TRBV4-1,TRBD1,CASSPRTGGSTNEKLFF,TGCGCCAGCAGCCCCAGGACAGGGGGATCAACTAATGAAAAACTGTTTTTT
once,TRBJ1-1,14,TRBV27,-,CASSFATGETEAFF,TGTGCCAGCAGTTTTGCTACAGGAGAGACTGAAGCTTTCTTT
-,TRBJ1-6,13,TRBV27,-,CASSSLDRLTLHF,TGTGCCAGCAGTTCTCTGGACAGATTGACCCTCCACTTT
-,TRBJ2-3,14,TRBV29-1,TRBD1,CSVDGQGDTDTQYF,TGCAGCGTTGATGGGCAGGGGGACACAGATACGCAGTATTTT
-,TRBJ1-6,15,TRBV28,TRBD1,CASSLQGVSNSPLHF,TGTGCCAGCAGTTTACAGGGGGTTAGTAATTCACCCCTCCACTTT
few,TRBJ2-5,15,TRBV15,TRBD1,CATSRDRTGRETQYF,TGTGCCACCAGCAGAGATCGGACAGGGAGAGAGACCCAGTACTTC
-,TRBJ1-6,15,TRBV7-2,-,CASSPKWGGNSPLHF,TGTGCCAGCAGCCCTAAGTGGGGGGGTAATTCACCCCTCCACTTT
many,TRBJ1-2,16,TRBV9,TRBD1,CASSVGGQGSHYGYTF,TGTGCCAGCAGCGTAGGTGGACAGGGGTCCCACTATGGCTACACCTTC
once,TRBJ2-5,14,TRBV10-3,-,CASSGAPMEETQYF,TGTGCCTCATCGGGAGCTCCCATGGAGGAGACCCAGTACTTC
-,TRBJ2-1,16,TRBV5-4,-,CASSFGRGSSYNEQFF,TGTGCCAGCAGCTTTGGGCGGGGAAGCTCCTACAATGAGCAGTTCTTC
once,TRBJ2-1,17,TRBV9,-,CASSFPLKGGGNNEQFF,TGTGCCAGCAGCTTTCCTTTAAAAGGGGGGGGTAACAATGAGCAGTTCTTC
few,TRBJ1-1,15,TRBV6-6,TRBD1,CASSYSGTGNTEAFF,TGTGCCAGCAGTTACTCCGGGACAGGGAACACTGAAGCTTTCTTT
-,TRBJ2-5,15,TRBV5-1,TRBD1,CASSLAGRGQETQYF,TGCGCCAGCAGCTTGGCGGGCAGGGGGCAAGAGACCCAGTACTTC
-,TRBJ1-4,17,TRBV4-1,-,CASSQDLLGQPNEKLFF,TGCGCCAGCAGCCAAGATCTTTTAGGACAGCCTAATGAAAAACTGTTTTTT
-,TRBJ2-3,15,TRBV29-1,TRBD2,CSVEGTSGGTDTQYF,TGCAGCGTTGAAGGGACTAGCGGGGGGACAGATACGCAGTATTTT
few,TRBJ2-3,15,TRBV5-1,-,CASSLVGRGTDTQYF,TGCGCCAGCAGCTTGGTGGGCAGGGGAACAGATACGCAGTATTTT
once,TRBJ1-3,17,TRBV5-1,-,CASSLAGTLVSGNTIYF,TGCGCCAGCAGCTTGGCCGGGACACTAGTCTCTGGAAACACCATATATTTT
few,TRBJ1-2,16,TRBV10-3,TRBD1,CAISDLRTGEDYGYTF,TGTGCCATCAGTGACCTTCGGACAGGGGAGGACTATGGCTACACCTTC
-,TRBJ2-1,15,TRBV28,-,CASSFPGLSLDEQFF,TGTGCCAGCAGTTTTCCGGGACTGAGCTTGGATGAGCAGTTCTTC
-,TRBJ2-2,17,TRBV28,TRBD1,CASSPSEDRYNTGELFF,TGTGCCAGCAGCCCATCCGAGGACAGGTACAACACCGGGGAGCTGTTTTTT
few,TRBJ1-3,15,TRBV7-2,-,CASSLAAVQGNTIYF,TGTGCCAGCAGCTTAGCGGCAGTTCAGGGAAACACCATATATTTT
-,TRBJ1-6,16,TRBV9,-,CASSPRQEPSSGPLHF,TGTGCCAGCAGCCCCCGCCAGGAACCTTCAAGTGGCCCCCTCCACTTT
-,TRBJ1-1,14,TRBV5-1,TRBD1,CASSFGQGKTEAFF,TGCGCCAGCAGCTTTGGACAGGGAAAGACTGAAGCTTTCTTT
-,TRBJ2-2,14,TRBV5-4,-,CASSPGQNTGELFF,TGTGCCAGCAGTCCGGGACAGAACACCGGGGAGCTGTTTTTT
few,TRBJ1-1,15,TRBV19,-,CASSTGLLDVTEAFF,TGTGCCAGTAGTACGGGACTCCTCGACGTCACTGAAGCTTTCTTT
-,TRBJ2-1,16,TRBV5-6,TRBD1,CASSRALGGVSNEQFF,TGTGCCAGCAGCCGCGCATTAGGGGGCGTGAGTAATGAGCAGTTCTTC
-,TRBJ2-7,13,TRBV11-2,TRBD1,CASSQDRVNEQYF,TGTGCCAGCAGCCAGGACAGGGTCAACGAGCAGTACTTC
-,TRBJ1-1,14,TRBV5-8,-,CASSLPGLNTEAFF,TGTGCCAGCAGCTTGCCAGGGTTGAACACTGAAGCTTTCTTT
few,TRBJ1-1,15,TRBV9,-,CASSDGDFGNTEAFF,TGTGCCAGCAGCGACGGGGACTTTGGTAACACTGAAGCTTTCTTT
few,TRBJ1-1,14,TRBV5-5,-,CASNQLGMNTEAFF,TGTGCCAGCAACCAACTGGGCATGAACACTGAAGCTTTCTTT
-,TRBJ1-2,14,TRBV6-1,TRBD1,CASRRDRGQYGYTF,TGTGCCAGCAGGAGGGACAGGGGTCAATATGGCTACACCTTC
-,TRBJ2-1,15,TRBV9,TRBD2,CASSVGSGGYNEQFF,TGTGCCAGCAGCGTAGGAAGCGGGGGTTACAATGAGCAGTTCTTC
-,TRBJ1-6,15,TRBV28,-,CASSSGRGGNSPLHF,TGTGCCAGCAGCTCCGGACGGGGAGGTAATTCACCCCTCCACTTT
-,TRBJ2-3,16,TRBV18,TRBD1,CASSLREGGVGDTQYF,TGTGCCAGCTCCCTTCGAGAAGGGGGCGTGGGAGATACGCAGTATTTT
-,TRBJ1-6,14,TRBV6-5,TRBD1,CASRTGGKDSPLHF,TGTGCCAGCAGGACAGGGGGGAAGGATTCACCCCTCCACTTT
-,TRBJ2-3,15,TRBV19,TRBD2,CASSTSSGGTDTQYF,TGTGCCAGTAGTACGTCTAGCGGGGGAACAGATACGCAGTATTTT
-,TRBJ1-6,17,TRBV27,TRBD1,CASSSHPKQGANSPLHF,TGTGCCAGCAGTTCTCACCCCAAACAGGGGGCGAATTCACCCCTCCACTTT
-,TRBJ1-1,12,TRBV9,-,CASSVGTSEAFF,TGTGCCAGCAGCGTAGGAACTTCTGAAGCTTTCTTT
few,TRBJ1-1,15,TRBV4-2,-,CASSRSNLENTEAFF,TGTGCCAGCAGCCGATCAAATTTAGAGAACACTGAAGCTTTCTTT
once,TRBJ2-2,14,TRBV19,-,CASSQGPNTGELFF,TGTGCCAGTAGCCAGGGCCCGAACACCGGGGAGCTGTTTTTT
-,TRBJ1-2,15,TRBV29-1,-,CSFQGKWYGNYGYTF,TGCAGCTTTCAGGGTAAGTGGTACGGTAACTATGGCTACACCTTC
-,TRBJ1-1,16,TRBV28,TRBD1,CASSAPPGQGNTEAFF,TGTGCCAGCAGTGCCCCCCCGGGACAGGGGAACACTGAAGCTTTCTTT
-,TRBJ1-2,15,TRBV14,TRBD1,CASSQYGTGGLGYTF,TGTGCCAGCAGCCAGTACGGGACAGGGGGTCTCGGCTACACCTTC
-,TRBJ1-2,16,TRBV27,-,CASSLSAGDLNYGYTF,TGTGCCAGCAGTTTATCGGCAGGGGATCTTAACTATGGCTACACCTTC
few,TRBJ2-2,16,TRBV5-1,TRBD1,CASSLGSGGVIGELFF,TGCGCCAGCAGCTTGGGGTCAGGGGGCGTGATCGGGGAGCTGTTTTTT
few,TRBJ1-4,15,TRBV14,-,CASSNQLGRWEKLFF,TGTGCCAGCAGCAACCAACTGGGGCGTTGGGAAAAACTGTTTTTT